A single sample gave rise to the 19 T cell receptor beta chains below, sequenced in a study of tumor-infiltrating lymphocytes in primary liver carcinoma. They got blood RNA out of unsorted whole blood and also pulled out germline DNA. From 450 to 550 ng total RNA, TCR beta cDNA was generated with a primer in the constant region. TCR beta libraries came from three nested multiplex PCR rounds using slightly modified ARM-PCR. The first two PCR rounds used TRBV1-TRBV30 forward primers with a C-beta reverse primer, nine to eleven cycles each. TCRdb reanalysed the multiplex PCR reads using MiXCR and keeps one entry per CDR3 protein. The repertoire holds 150,000 to 200,000 distinct CDR3 sequences, with roughly 60% as singletons. Sequenced material: peripheral blood. These receptors came from a man between 40 and 49 years old with primary liver carcinoma and hepatitis B virus infection.

A note on this clonotype: A read error may explain this, as a much larger clone is one base away. V and J are TRBV29-1 and TRBJ2-3, with D possibly being TRBD1 (7 bases). The CDR3 length is 13 residues. CDR1 and CDR2 (germline): SQVTM, ANQGSEA. The CDR3 sequence: CSVEEGATATQYF. In DNA form, the CDR3 reads TGCAGCGTTGAGGAGGGGGCTACAGCTACGCAGTATTTT.

This clonotype was counted once. Without the conserved terminal phenylalanine or tryptophan, this CDR3 likely stems from a read error. The V call is TRBV6-5, the J call TRBJ2-1; D might be TRBD1 (6 bases). V gave up 6 bases and J gave up 5 bases, with 11 bases separating them. CDR1 is MNHEY, CDR2 SVGAGI, per germline. This CDR3 region has 13 residues. CDR3 loop: CASSPTGNNEQFS. As DNA, the CDR3 is TGTGCCAGCAGCCCTACAGGGAACAATGAGCAGTTCTCC.

This clonotype turned up a few times. The chain employs TRBV10-3 and TRBJ2-1, with no clear D. This CDR3 comprises 13 residues. Germline CDR1 and CDR2: ENHRY and SYGVKD. The V gene lost 5 bases and the J gene lost 3 bases, with 8 bases spanning the gap. For the CDR3, the DNA is TGTGCCATCAGTACGCCGGACTACAATGAGCAGTTCTTC. This gives the protein CAISTPDYNEQFF.

This clonotype was recorded a few times. V gene TRBV29-1 combines with J gene TRBJ2-1; 9 bases match TRBD2. Per germline, CDR1 SQVTM and CDR2 ANQGSEA. The CDR3 loop spans 15 amino acids. The ends lost 1 base at V and 3 bases at J; junction bases unmatched: 4. This chain's CDR3 is CSVEGVAGVYNEQFF. The CDR3 nucleotides are TGCAGCGTTGAAGGCGTAGCGGGAGTCTACAATGAGCAGTTCTTC.

This chain connects TRBV6-1 to TRBJ2-2; 8 positions agree with TRBD2. Germline V gene sequence: CDR1 MNHNS, CDR2 SASEGT. The V and J ends lost 6 bases and 4 bases, in that order; junction bases with no gene match: 7. The CDR3 sequence is 15 residues long. This CDR3 reads CASSPGTRSTGELFF. The CDR3 region has the DNA TGTGCCAGCAGCCCTGGGACTAGAAGCACCGGGGAGCTGTTTTTT.

The V gene is TRBV11-2, the J gene TRBJ2-1, with D possibly being TRBD1 or TRBD2 (6 bases each). The CDR3 loop spans 14 amino acids. Looked up from germline, CDR1 is SGHAT and CDR2 is FQNNGV. V lost 3 bases to trimming and J lost 9 bases, with 15 bases between them. CDR3 sequence: CASSFEGDGSEQFF. The DNA of the CDR3 is TGTGCCAGCAGCTTTGAGGGGGACGGGAGTGAGCAGTTCTTC.

V and J are TRBV11-2 and TRBJ2-3, with TRBD2 identical over 11 bases. CDR1 and CDR2 from the germline V gene are SGHAT and FQNNGV. CDR3 length equals 17 residues. With V trimmed by 5 bases and J by 2 bases, 9 bases remained unmatched. The CDR3 sequence is CASSATPSGRPTDTQYF. In DNA form, the CDR3 reads TGTGCCAGCAGCGCAACCCCTAGCGGGAGGCCCACAGATACGCAGTATTTT. The whole variable domain, filled in from reference TRBV11-2 and TRBJ2-3, reads EAGVAQSPRYKIIEKRQSVAFWCNPISGHATLYWYQQILGQGPKLLIQFQNNGVVDDSQLPKDRFSAERLKGVDSTLKIQPAKLEDSAVYLCASSATPSGRPTDTQYFGPGTRLTVL.

CDR3 nucleotide sequence: TGTGCCAGCAGCTTAGCGACGACGGGAGATATCAACAATGAGCAGTTCTTC. Translated: CASSLATTGDINNEQFF. This rearrangement joins TRBV7-9 to TRBJ2-1, with a weak D call TRBD2 (6 bases). In germline, CDR1 is SEHNR, CDR2 FQNEAQ (reference sequence). The V gene lost 0 bases and the J gene lost 5 bases, with 17 bases spanning the gap. The CDR3 runs to 17 residues. Full variable domain (outside the CDR3, taken from reference TRBV7-9 and TRBJ2-1): DTGVSQNPRHKITKRGQNVTFRCDPISEHNRLYWYRQTLGQGPEFLTYFQNEAQLEKSRLLSDRFSAERPKGSFSTLEIQRTEQGDSAMYLCASSLATTGDINNEQFFGPGTRLTVL.

The V call is TRBV12-3 or TRBV12-4, the J call TRBJ2-4; 7 nucleotides match TRBD1. CDR3 length: 17 amino acids. Trimming took 6 bases from V and 3 from J; bases not matched to a gene: 14. The CDR3 DNA is TGTGCCAGCAGGCGTTACAGGGGCACTGGGATCAAAAACATTCAGTACTTC. Its protein is CASRRYRGTGIKNIQYF.

The chain uses TRBV12-3 or TRBV12-4 and TRBJ2-1; TRBD2 matches at 12 bases. V was clipped by 5 bases and J by 10 bases; unmatched bases: 18. CDR3 size: 18 residues. The CDR3 DNA reads TGTGCCAGCAGTCCCGGGACTAGCGGGCCGTCCCCATGGCGGGAGCAGTTCTTC. It codes for CASSPGTSGPSPWREQFF.

This clonotype was observed a few times. This chain joins TRBV6-6 and TRBJ2-1; no reliable D call. Trimming removed 6 bases at V and 9 bases at J, with 12 bases between. The length of the CDR3 is 12 residues. Germline values: CDR1 MNHNY, CDR2 SVGAGI (reference sequence). The CDR3 DNA is TGTGCCAGCAGCCCTGAAGCTATTGAGCAGTTCTTC. Its protein product is CASSPEAIEQFF.

This clonotype was seen only once. A junction boundary mismatches the germline segment, possibly from a read error. The J gene is TRBJ2-3, the V gene TRBV11-2; D remains unclear. The CDR3 contains 12 residues. Germline V gene lookup returns CDR1 SGHAT and CDR2 FQNNGV. The CDR3 loop reads CASNTLTDTQYF. The CDR3 nucleotides are TGTGCCAGCAACACCCTCACAGATACACAGTATTTT.

As regards this clonotype: This CDR3 is missing its conserved last phenylalanine or tryptophan, likely due to a read error. The chain is built from TRBV29-1 and TRBJ2-1; D perhaps matches TRBD1 (5 bases). This CDR3 contains 15 residues. Deletions cut 6 bases from V and 3 bases from J, with 18 bases between. CDR1 and CDR2 from the germline V gene are SQVTM and ANQGSEA. The CDR3 sequence is CSVGHPSSYYNEQFI. Here the CDR3 DNA reads TGCAGCGTGGGGCATCCTTCCAGCTACTACAATGAGCAGTTCATC.

V is TRBV7-9 and J is TRBJ2-1; D not certain. The V end lost 1 base, the J end lost 9 bases, and 7 bases lay between the germline ends. The CDR3 has 12 amino acids. Germline CDR1 and CDR2: SEHNR and FQNEAQ (reference sequence). This CDR3 reads CASSLGRIEQFF. The CDR3 nucleotides are TGTGCCAGCAGCTTAGGCCGGATTGAGCAGTTCTTC.

Only one count was recorded for this clonotype. With a much larger clone just one base away, this may be a read error. The J gene is TRBJ2-1, the V gene TRBV4-1; a possible D gene is TRBD2 (5 bases). The CDR3 totals 15 residues. V was cut by 2 bases and J by 11 bases, with 19 bases left in between. The germline V gene has CDR1 MGHRA and CDR2 YSYEKL. The CDR3 region is CASSQQGRRAVKQFF. CDR3 sequence (DNA): TGCGCCAGCAGCCAACAAGGGAGAAGGGCAGTTAAGCAGTTCTTC.

A word on this clonotype: This may be a read error: a much more frequent sequence differs by one nucleotide. The chain employs TRBV29-1 and TRBJ1-1; tentative D call: TRBD1 (5 bases). Germline values: CDR1 SQVTM, CDR2 ANQGSEA. The CDR3 consists of 11 residues. The V end lost 6 bases, the J end lost 6 bases, and 11 bases lay between the germline ends. CDR3 amino acids: CSVRDVSEAFF. The CDR3 DNA follows: TGCAGCGTACGGGACGTATCTGAAGCTTTCTTT.

With regard to this clonotype: Compared with germline, one end of the junction differs, possibly owing to a read error. This chain joins TRBV10-3 and TRBJ1-4; TRBD1 matches at 8 bases. The CDR3 sequence is 16 residues long. Germline V CDR1 and CDR2: ENHRY, SYGVKD. CDR3 in DNA: TGTGCCATTAGTGAGAGTCGGACAGGGCTGGATGAAAAACTGTTTTTT. Translation: CAISESRTGLDEKLFF.

The table lists this clonotype with a few counts. The chain uses TRBV12-3 or TRBV12-4 and TRBJ2-1; D call uncertain. The CDR3 has 14 residues. V was clipped by 3 bases and J by 1 base, with 7 bases between them. The CDR3 sequence: CASSFQHSYNEQFF. CDR3 nucleotide sequence: TGTGCCAGCAGTTTTCAGCATTCCTACAATGAGCAGTTCTTC.

This clonotype was picked up one time. Because it lacks the conserved phenylalanine or tryptophan at the end, this CDR3 is likely a read error. This chain links TRBV11-2 with TRBJ2-1; tentatively, D is TRBD1 (5 bases). The CDR3 is made up of 16 amino acids. The V gene's germline CDR1 is SGHAT and CDR2 FQNNGV. CDR3 sequence: CASSLDIGQATGEQFL. The CDR3 nucleotides are TGTGCTAGCAGCTTGGATATCGGACAAGCCACGGGTGAGCAGTTCTTA.